A selection of T cell receptor beta chains follows, all from one sample in a study of CD8 T cells in Susac syndrome. Via MiXCR, TCRdb re-called the immunoSEQ multiplex PCR reads, giving one row per CDR3 protein. The sample has 110,000 or so distinct CDR3 sequences; around 93% are singletons. Specimen: CD8+ T cells from PBMCs. The receptor set was obtained from a human donor in good health. The CDR3 runs from the conserved cysteine through the conserved F or W. A D gene is named only where the DNA matches it firmly. Rows may omit the clone size; those that give it use once, few, many or a size class.

clone_size | j_call | d_call | v_call | cdr3_nt | cdr3_aa
NA | TRBJ1-2 | TRBD1 | TRBV12-3/TRBV12-4 | TGTGCCAGCAGTCTACAGGGGACTAACTATGGCTACACCTTC | CASSLQGTNYGYTF
NA | TRBJ2-5 | TRBD2 | TRBV29-1 | TGCAGCGTTGATAAGCGACTTTCTGCGGGAGGCAAGGAGACCCAGTACTTC | CSVDKRLSAGGKETQYF
NA | TRBJ1-1 | NA | TRBV6-2/TRBV6-3 | TGTGCCAGCAGTTTTCTCCTCCTAACGAAGAACACTGAAGCTTTCTTT | CASSFLLLTKNTEAFF
NA | TRBJ1-2 | NA | TRBV6-5 | TGTGCCAGCAGCTTCCATCGACAGGACTATGGCTACACCTTC | CASSFHRQDYGYTF
NA | TRBJ1-5 | NA | TRBV19 | TGTGCCAGTAGTCCATTCTCGACGGTAAACAATCAGCCCCAGCATTTT | CASSPFSTVNNQPQHF
NA | TRBJ2-1 | NA | TRBV7-8 | TGTGCCAGCAGCTTAGGCGACCCAAGCTTC | CASSLGDPSF
NA | TRBJ2-3 | NA | TRBV29-1 | TGCAGCGTTCGGATCACAGATACGCAGTATTTT | CSVRITDTQYF
NA | TRBJ2-1 | TRBD2 | TRBV6-1 | TGTGCCAGCAGTGTCCGCCCGACGGGAGGTGTAAATGAGCAGTTCTTC | CASSVRPTGGVNEQFF
NA | TRBJ1-3 | NA | TRBV10-1 | TGCGCCAGCAGTTCGACAACGAGCTCTGGAAACACCATATATTTT | CASSSTTSSGNTIYF
once | TRBJ1-5 | NA | TRBV20-1 | TGCAGTGCTAGAGATATGAGGGCGCAGAACAATCAGCCCCAGCATTTT | CSARDMRAQNNQPQHF
NA | TRBJ1-1 | NA | TRBV29-1 | TGCAGCTTTTCCCCCGGGGCAGGGGTTGTAGCTTTCTTT | CSFSPGAGVVAFF
NA | TRBJ1-1 | NA | TRBV20-1 | TGCAGTGCTATACAGTTCAGGGGGAACACTGAAGCTTTCTTT | CSAIQFRGNTEAFF
NA | TRBJ2-7 | TRBD1 | TRBV20-1 | TGCAGTGCCCGGACAGGGAGAGTGGCAGCCGAGCAGTACTTC | CSARTGRVAAEQYF
NA | TRBJ2-1 | TRBD2 | TRBV5-1 | TGCGCCAGCAGCTTGCGAGGGGGGCTAGCGGGAGGCTCCTACAATGAGCAGTTCTTC | CASSLRGGLAGGSYNEQFF
NA | TRBJ2-2 | TRBD2 | TRBV3-1 | TGTGCCAGCAGCCAAGAACTAGCGGGAACCGGGGAGCTGTTTTTT | CASSQELAGTGELFF
NA | TRBJ2-7 | NA | TRBV14 | TGTGCCAGCAGCTTCCAGACAGGTCCCGAGCAGTACTTC | CASSFQTGPEQYF
NA | TRBJ1-1 | NA | TRBV6-6 | TGTGCCAGCAGCAAACAGGGAGGCACTGAAGCTTTCTTT | CASSKQGGTEAFF
NA | TRBJ2-7 | TRBD2 | TRBV9 | TGTGCCAGCAGCGTCGGGGGGACGGCCTACGAGCAGTACTTC | CASSVGGTAYEQYF
NA | TRBJ2-7 | NA | TRBV4-3 | TGCGCCAGCAGCGGTCATGGGCGCGGTCCTAGCTCCTACGAGCAGTACTTC | CASSGHGRGPSSYEQYF
NA | TRBJ2-6 | NA | TRBV2 | TGTGCCAGCAGTGAAGCGCGTTCCGCTGGGGCCAACGTCCTGACTTTC | CASSEARSAGANVLTF
few | TRBJ2-3 | NA | TRBV9 | TGTGCCAGCAGCGTAATGAGCACAGATACGCAGTATTTT | CASSVMSTDTQYF
NA | TRBJ2-3 | TRBD2 | TRBV19 | TGTGCCAGTAGTATCTTCAGCGGGGGAACAGATACGCAGTATTTT | CASSIFSGGTDTQYF
NA | TRBJ2-5 | NA | TRBV3-1 | TGTGCCAGCAGCCCTCCCCACCCAACCAAGGAGACCCAGTACTTC | CASSPPHPTKETQYF
NA | TRBJ1-1 | NA | TRBV6-2/TRBV6-3 | TGTGCCAGCAGTTGGGACGATTGGACTGAAGCTTTCTTT | CASSWDDWTEAFF
NA | TRBJ1-1 | NA | TRBV5-1 | TGCGCCAGCACACTTGACGCGGTGAGGAACACTGAAGCTTTCTTT | CASTLDAVRNTEAFF
NA | TRBJ2-7 | NA | TRBV12-3/TRBV12-4 | TGTGCCAGCAGTTTTACACAGGTTGCCTACGAGCAGTACTTC | CASSFTQVAYEQYF
NA | TRBJ2-1 | TRBD2 | TRBV2 | TGTGCCAGCCGTAAAAACTCAGCGGGAGGCGGGTTCTTC | CASRKNSAGGGFF
NA | TRBJ2-7 | NA | TRBV28 | TGTGCCAGCAGTTCTCGTGCGAGATACGAGCAGTACTTC | CASSSRARYEQYF
NA | TRBJ2-5 | TRBD1 | TRBV10-3 | TGTGCCATCAGTGAGCCGACGCCAGGGGGAGAGGGACAAGAGACCCAGTACTTC | CAISEPTPGGEGQETQYF
NA | TRBJ1-5 | TRBD1 | TRBV6-2/TRBV6-3 | TGTGCCAGCAGTCGCCAGGGGGGGTATCAGCCCCAGCATTTT | CASSRQGGYQPQHF
NA | TRBJ2-7 | TRBD2 | TRBV5-1 | TGCGCCAGCAGCTCCGGACTAGCGGGAGGGAACTACGAGCAGTACTTC | CASSSGLAGGNYEQYF
NA | TRBJ1-1 | NA | TRBV20-1 | TGCAGTGCTCGGAGACAGGTGAACACTGAAGCTTTCTTT | CSARRQVNTEAFF
once | TRBJ2-7 | TRBD2 | TRBV18 | TGTGCCAGCTCCCCCCGGACTAGCGAGCACGAGCAGTACTTC | CASSPRTSEHEQYF
NA | TRBJ2-1 | TRBD1 | TRBV7-2 | TGTGCCAGCAGCTACCGGGACAGGGAACAGTTCTTC | CASSYRDREQFF
NA | TRBJ2-7 | NA | TRBV9 | TGTGCCAGCAGCGATGGACCCTTTTCCTACGAGCAGTACTTC | CASSDGPFSYEQYF
NA | TRBJ2-7 | NA | TRBV29-1 | TGCAGCGTTACAGGGTACGAGCAGTACTTC | CSVTGYEQYF